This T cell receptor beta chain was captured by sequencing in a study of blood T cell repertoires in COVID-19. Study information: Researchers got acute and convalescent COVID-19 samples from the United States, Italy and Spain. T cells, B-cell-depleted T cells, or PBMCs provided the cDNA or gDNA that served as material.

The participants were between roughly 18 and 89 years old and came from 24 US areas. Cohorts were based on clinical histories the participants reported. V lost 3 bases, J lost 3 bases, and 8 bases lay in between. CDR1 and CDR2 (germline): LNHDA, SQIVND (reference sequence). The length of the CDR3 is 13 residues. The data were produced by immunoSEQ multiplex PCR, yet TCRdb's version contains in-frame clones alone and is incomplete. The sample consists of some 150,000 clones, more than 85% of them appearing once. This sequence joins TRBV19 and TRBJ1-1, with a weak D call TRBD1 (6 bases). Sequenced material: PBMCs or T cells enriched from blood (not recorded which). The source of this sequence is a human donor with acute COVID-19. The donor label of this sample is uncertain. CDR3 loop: CASSIWTDTEAFF. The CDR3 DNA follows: TGTGCCAGTAGTATTTGGACAGACACTGAAGCTTTCTTT. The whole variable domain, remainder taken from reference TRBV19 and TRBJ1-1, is DGGITQSPKYLFRKEGQNVTLSCEQNLNHDAMYWYRQDPGQGLRLIYYSQIVNDFQKGDIAEGYSVSREKKESFPLTVTSAQKNPTAFYLCASSIWTDTEAFFGQGTRLTVV.